The T cell receptor beta chain described here comes from a study of blood T cells in healthy people across ages (dated by TCRdb to about 2015). Background for the entire study: In model experiments, template switching captured roughly one uniquely barcoded TCR beta cDNA molecule for every two T cells. Age-related changes in TCR beta repertoire diversity were measured in the study by deep sequencing normalized with unique cDNA molecular identifiers. Donors were grouped into four age groups: young (average approximately 15 years), middle-aged (about 40), aged (around 56) and long-lived (approximately 81). To avoid experimental bias, donors of different ages were distributed randomly across sequencing lanes. Two additional independent replicas of 1 million unique cDNA reads from the same blood draw were analyzed for two donors (one aged 18 to 29 and one aged 80 or older). General findings and caveats noted by the study authors: Since profiling was done on bulk unsorted PBMCs, naive and antigen-experienced compartments could not be conclusively compared. Observed TCR beta diversity per million T cells fell roughly linearly with age, and a significant reduction was already apparent by age roughly 40. Estimates of total diversity from one million sequenced T cells were regarded as lower bounds and underestimates. The CMV infection status of donors was not known, potentially confounding age-related changes in expanded clonotypes. The percentage of naive T cells measured by flow cytometry correlated strongly with observed TCR beta diversity. Compared with the aged group, more naive CD4+ T cells, fewer expanded clones and increased TCR diversity were shown by the long-lived group, suggesting age selection.

Relative to germline, V is 0 bases shorter and J is 6 bases shorter, with 14 bases between their ends. The CDR3 has 16 amino acids, counting the end cysteine and phenylalanine. The only DNA kept is the CDR3, 48 bases in frame from the first base. The germline V gene (reference sequence) gives CDR1 as PRHDT and CDR2 as FYEKMQ. A word on this clonotype: The antigen this receptor binds is unknown. Base qualities are not provided; no much larger clone lies one nucleotide away.

Donors were around 37 systemically healthy Caucasian individuals from Russia aged roughly 6 to 100 years. Each donor gave 8.5 to 10 milliliters of peripheral blood, collected into EDTA-treated Vacutainer tubes. PBMCs were isolated by Ficoll-Paque density-gradient centrifugation, with at least 6 million obtained per sample. Total RNA, at least 5.5 micrograms per sample, was extracted from PBMCs with Trizol reagent. Naive CD45RAhigh/CD27high T cell percentages were measured by flow cytometry on a PBMC aliquot from every donor. The library was prepared using 5' RACE. TCRdb shows the sequencer as Illumina HiSeq 2500. A second PCR of about 7 to 12 cycles was run with a J-beta primer mix and a sample-barcoded 5' primer. A template-switch 5' adaptor carrying 12 random nucleotides introduced a unique molecular identifier onto each TCR beta cDNA molecule. At least 3 million CDR3-containing paired-end reads were obtained from each sample. First-strand cDNA was synthesized from all RNA with the Mint cDNA synthesis kit, primed by a TRBC-specific oligonucleotide. All cDNA was treated with uracil-DNA glycosylase and then went through a first 18-cycle PCR with the universal primers M1SS and BC2_uni_R. Turning to the authors' computational methods: Normalization of each sample was performed by random selection of 1 million high-quality reads, each carrying a distinct molecular identifier. Instead of being binned into consensus sequences, reads with shared molecular identifiers were discarded. MiTCR, run with a Q25 quality threshold and the strictest error-elimination algorithm, handled CDR3 identification, clonotype clustering and error correction. A nonparametric unseen species model with Euler transformation was used to estimate lower-bound total TCR beta diversity. TCRdb applied fastp at Q25 and MiXCR to the public reads, then kept only in-frame beta chains. Rows with one shared CDR3 protein collapse into an entry with the most common genes and DNA. TCRdb, not the authors, supplied the V and J calls. This sample lists approximately 1.5 million distinct CDR3 sequences; 30% to 35% were detected once. Roughly 12% of the sample lies in the top ten.

The receptor chain draws on TRBV13 and TRBJ2-2; the D gene identity is not certain. Sequencing used blood. This TCR came from a woman in her twenties or thirties in good health. The CDR3 protein: CASSLGPGSPPGELFF. The DNA reads as follows: TGTGCCAGCAGCTTAGGGCCGGGTTCCCCTCCCGGGGAGCTGTTTTTT. The CDR3 plus the reference TRBV13 and TRBJ2-2 genes for the other parts give the full variable domain: AAGVIQSPRHLIKEKRETATLKCYPIPRHDTVYWYQQGPGQDPQFLISFYEKMQSDKGSIPDRFSAQQFSDYHSELNMSSLELGDSALYFCASSLGPGSPPGELFFGEGSRLTVL.